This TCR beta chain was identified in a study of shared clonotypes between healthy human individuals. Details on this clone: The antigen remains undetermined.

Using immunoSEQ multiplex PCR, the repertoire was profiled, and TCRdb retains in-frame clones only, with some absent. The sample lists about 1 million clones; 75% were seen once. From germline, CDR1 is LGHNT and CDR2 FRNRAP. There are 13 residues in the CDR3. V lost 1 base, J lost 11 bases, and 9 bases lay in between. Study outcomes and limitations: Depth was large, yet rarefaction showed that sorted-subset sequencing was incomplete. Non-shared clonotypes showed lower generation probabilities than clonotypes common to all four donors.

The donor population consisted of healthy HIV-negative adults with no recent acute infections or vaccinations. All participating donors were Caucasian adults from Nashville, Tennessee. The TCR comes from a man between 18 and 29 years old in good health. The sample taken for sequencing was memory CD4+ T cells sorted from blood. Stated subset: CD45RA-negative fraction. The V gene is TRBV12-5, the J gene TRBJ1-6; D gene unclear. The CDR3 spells CASGLDPRAPLHF. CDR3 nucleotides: TGTGCTAGTGGTTTGGACCCGAGGGCACCCCTCCACTTT.